These 27 T cell receptor beta chains were all obtained from the same sample, sequenced in a study of blood T cell repertoires in COVID-19. Using immunoSEQ multiplex PCR, the repertoire was profiled, and TCRdb retains in-frame clones only, with some absent. The sample has about 140,000 clones, 65% to 90% seen once. The sequenced sample consisted of peripheral blood. The source of these receptors is a man aged 50 or older with acute or convalescent COVID-19.

V and J are TRBV2 and TRBJ2-1; TRBD1 agrees at 7 bases. The CDR3 has 14 amino acids. Per the germline V gene, CDR1 is SNHLY and CDR2 is FYNNEI. V shed 6 bases, J shed 2 bases, and the junction held 4 bases outside the gene matches. The CDR3 nucleotides are TGTGCCAGCAGCCGGGACAGACCCTACAATGAGCAGTTCTTC. This translates into CASSRDRPYNEQFF. The entire variable domain, with the rest obtained from reference TRBV2 and TRBJ2-1, is as follows: EPEVTQTPSHQVTQMGQEVILRCVPISNHLYFYWYRQILGQKVEFLVSFYNNEISEKSEIFDDQFSVERPDGSNFTLKIRSTKLEDSAMYFCASSRDRPYNEQFFGPGTRLTVL.

This clone was detected only a few times. The chain links TRBV7-2 to TRBJ1-2; the D is unclear. This CDR3 has 12 amino acids. V gave up 0 bases and J gave up 6 bases, with 5 bases separating them. CDR1 and CDR2 (germline): SGHTA, FQGNSA. The CDR3 protein is CASSLAGNGYTF. In DNA, the CDR3 is TGTGCCAGCAGCTTAGCCGGTAATGGCTACACCTTC.

This chain links TRBV28 with TRBJ2-1, with 8 bases fitting TRBD1. CDR3 length: 17 residues. The junction had 10 bases not matched to a gene; V was cut back by 2 bases and J by 4 bases. CDR1 MDHEN and CDR2 SYDVKM come from the germline V gene. The CDR3, as DNA: TGTGCCAGCAGTTTAACCTCGACAGGGGCCTTTTACAATGAGCAGTTCTTC. Translation gives CASSLTSTGAFYNEQFF.

The rearrangement links TRBV5-5 to TRBJ1-2, with TRBD1 as a possible D gene (5 bases). Germline CDR1 is SGHKS and CDR2 is YYEKEE (reference sequence). Trimming pared 1 base from V and 8 bases from J, leaving 21 bases between. The CDR3 consists of 16 residues. CDR3 amino acids: CASSLWDLASSRGYTF. The CDR3 nucleotides are TGTGCCAGCAGCTTGTGGGACCTAGCGAGTTCCAGGGGCTACACCTTC.

The rearrangement links TRBV19 to TRBJ1-6; D gene uncertain. The CDR3 covers 17 residues. Germline V gene sequence: CDR1 LNHDA, CDR2 SQIVND (reference sequence). Trimming stripped 3 bases from V and 13 bases from J, with 25 bases between. CDR3 bases: TGTGCCAGTAGTATCTCAGCTCGCGACCGACTCTTTACTCCCCTCCACTTT. Protein product: CASSISARDRLFTPLHF.

Only one count was recorded for this clone. The chain uses TRBV4-1 and TRBJ2-7; the match to TRBD2 covers 8 bases. Losses at the gene ends were 0 bases for V and 5 bases for J; bases not matched to a gene: 9. The CDR3 extends over 16 amino acids. Germline values: CDR1 MGHRA, CDR2 YSYEKL. The DNA of the CDR3 is TGCGCCAGCAGCCAAGATCCCGGGAGGGCTCTTAACGAGCAGTACTTC. It encodes CASSQDPGRALNEQYF.

In DNA, the CDR3 is TGTGCCAGCAGCCTACGATCAGGGGCAACTAATGAAAAACTGTTTTTT. Translation gives CASSLRSGATNEKLFF. The V gene is TRBV3-1 (or the pseudogene TRBV3-2), the J gene TRBJ1-4; maybe TRBD1 (6 bases). The CDR3 has 16 residues. V dropped 4 bases and J dropped 0 bases, with 12 bases sitting between them. CDR1 LGHDT and CDR2 YNNKEL come from the germline V gene (reference sequence).

The J gene is TRBJ2-1, the V gene TRBV4-1; 7 bases are shared with TRBD2. Germline lookup yields CDR1 MGHRA and CDR2 YSYEKL. The CDR3 is made up of 15 amino acids. V gave up 5 bases and J gave up 3 bases; unmatched junction bases: 7. In DNA, the CDR3 is TGCGCCAGCAGCAATATAGCGGGCAGCTACAATGAGCAGTTCTTC. Its translation is CASSNIAGSYNEQFF.

The rearrangement uses TRBV3-1 (or the pseudogene TRBV3-2) and TRBJ1-4; D ambiguous. Trimming pared 0 bases from V and 8 bases from J, leaving 19 bases between. Germline V gives CDR1 LGHDT, CDR2 YNNKEL (reference sequence). CDR3 size: 17 residues. CDR3 nucleotide sequence: TGTGCCAGCAGCCAAGATGGGGTTCGGACGGGGTGGGAAAAACTGTTTTTT. It encodes CASSQDGVRTGWEKLFF.

This clone was seen more than once but under ten times. The chain recombines TRBV6-5 with TRBJ1-1, with TRBD1 identical over 9 bases. The CDR3 runs 13 residues. The germline gives CDR1 MNHEY, CDR2 SVGAGI. Trimming took 7 bases from V and 3 from J; bases not matched to a gene: 3. CDR3 in DNA: TGTGCCAGCACCGGGACAGGGTACACTGAAGCTTTCTTT. Residues: CASTGTGYTEAFF.

The chain carries TRBV6-5 and TRBJ1-2; 8 nucleotides line up with TRBD1. Germline values: CDR1 MNHEY, CDR2 SVGAGI. The length of the CDR3 is 12 residues. Trimming cost V 6 bases and J 4 bases; bases outside gene matches: 1. The CDR3 region has the DNA TGTGCCAGCAGGACAGGGGCCTATGGCTACACCTTC. Its protein product is CASRTGAYGYTF.

The J gene is TRBJ1-1, the V gene TRBV7-8; D gene uncertain. The CDR3 loop spans 12 amino acids. With 2 bases removed from V and 8 bases from J, the gap between germline ends came to 9 bases. Germline assignment: CDR1 SGHVS and CDR2 FQNEAQ. CDR3 sequence reads: CASSLLAGEAFF. CDR3 bases: TGTGCCAGCAGCTTATTGGCAGGAGAAGCTTTCTTT.

The chain recombines TRBV7-6 with TRBJ2-3; 9 nucleotides agree with TRBD2. CDR3 length equals 15 residues. CDR1 SGHVS and CDR2 FNYEAQ come from the germline V gene. The V segment lost 1 base and the J segment 3 bases; nucleotides outside the gene matches: 2. The CDR3 coding sequence is TGTGCCAGCAGCTTAGTAGCGGGGGCAACAGATACGCAGTATTTT. Translation: CASSLVAGATDTQYF.

The chain employs TRBV6-1 and TRBJ2-7; TRBD1 matches 7 bases. CDR1 and CDR2 (germline): MNHNS, SASEGT. This CDR3 has 15 residues. Trimming cost V 2 bases and J 2 bases; bases outside gene matches: 6. The CDR3 sequence: CASSERQGMPYEQYF. The CDR3 DNA sequence: TGTGCCAGCAGTGAAAGACAGGGAATGCCCTACGAGCAGTACTTC.

A single count supports this clone. This chain connects TRBV19 to TRBJ1-1; D gene unclear. The CDR3 spans 15 residues. Trimming shortened V by 1 base and J by 3 bases, and 12 bases separated the two germline ends. Germline CDR1 reads LNHDA; CDR2 reads SQIVND (reference sequence). CDR3 loop: CASSIVEVADTEAFF. CDR3 DNA sequence: TGTGCCAGTAGTATAGTTGAGGTCGCGGACACTGAAGCTTTCTTT.

This chain joins TRBV7-3 and TRBJ2-3, with a possible D match to TRBD2 (6 bases). The CDR3 contains 14 residues. From germline, CDR1 is SGHTA and CDR2 FQGTGA. V lost 5 bases and J 2 bases, leaving 11 bases between the germline ends. CDR3 sequence: CASSPGLYTDTQYF. The CDR3 region has the DNA TGTGCCAGCAGCCCCGGACTATACACAGATACGCAGTATTTT.

The sample holds one count of this clone. This sequence joins TRBV11-2 and TRBJ2-5; 10 bases fit TRBD2. Germline V gives CDR1 SGHAT, CDR2 FQNNGV. Trimming at V came to 1 base and at J to 3 bases, leaving 2 bases not matched to a gene. CDR3 size: 15 residues. CDR3 coding DNA: TGTGCCAGCAGCTTAGGGACTAGCGGTGAAGAGACCCAGTACTTC. Translating gives CASSLGTSGEETQYF. The full variable domain, completed using reference TRBV11-2 and TRBJ2-5, is EAGVAQSPRYKIIEKRQSVAFWCNPISGHATLYWYQQILGQGPKLLIQFQNNGVVDDSQLPKDRFSAERLKGVDSTLKIQPAKLEDSAVYLCASSLGTSGEETQYFGPGTRLLVL.

J is TRBJ1-6 and V is TRBV30; 7 bases line up with TRBD1. CDR3 size: 15 residues. Germline trimming cut 2 bases from V and 7 bases from J; bases unmatched to any gene: 8. The germline CDR1 and CDR2 sequences are GTSNPN and SVGIG (reference sequence). CDR3 in DNA: TGTGCCTGGAGTCGAACTGGGACAGACAATTCACCCCTCCACTTT. Protein: CAWSRTGTDNSPLHF. The variable domain in full, completed from reference TRBV30 and TRBJ1-6, reads SQTIHQWPATLVQPVGSPLSLECTVEGTSNPNLYWYRQAAGRGLQLLFYSVGIGQISSEVPQNLSASRPQDRQFILSSKKLLLSDSGFYLCAWSRTGTDNSPLHFGNGTRLTVT.

The table lists this clone with a count of one. J is TRBJ2-2 and V is TRBV21-1; TRBD1 is taken as the D call from the table, unchecked against the DNA. TRBV21-1 is a known pseudogene. The CDR3 extends over 16 amino acids. CDR3 sequence: CASSKGGRSNTGELFF. The CDR3 nucleotides are TGTGCCAGCAGCAAAGGGGGCCGTTCGAACACCGGGGAGCTGTTTTTT.

The rearrangement links TRBV20-1 to TRBJ2-3; tentatively, D is TRBD1 (5 bases). The CDR3 has 11 residues. Between the trimmed V and J ends, which lost 6 bases and 4 bases, there was a span of 8 bases. The germline V gene encodes CDR1 DFQATT and CDR2 SNEGSKA (reference sequence). This chain's CDR3 is CSAKTADTQYF. In DNA form, the CDR3 reads TGCAGTGCGAAGACAGCAGATACGCAGTATTTT.

The chain uses TRBV7-3 and TRBJ2-2; TRBD2 aligns across 9 bases. J was trimmed by 3 bases and V by 4 bases; bases with no gene match: 6. The CDR3 sequence is 16 residues long. Germline CDR1 reads SGHTA; CDR2 reads FQGTGA. DNA of the CDR3: TGTGCCAGCAGCTCCGCGGGGGGGCTTCACACCGGGGAGCTGTTTTTT. Translation: CASSSAGGLHTGELFF.

The rearrangement joins TRBV5-1 to TRBJ2-6; D is unclear. CDR1 is SGHRS and CDR2 is YFSETQ in the germline V gene. This CDR3 region has 18 residues. The V end was cut by 4 bases, the J end by 1 base, with 18 bases between. DNA for the CDR3: TGCGCCAGCAGCCCCAGCACCGCGACGGGTTCTGGGGCCAACGTCCTGACTTTC. This gives the protein CASSPSTATGSGANVLTF. Looking up the rest from reference TRBV5-1 and TRBJ2-6 gives the full variable domain: KAGVTQTPRYLIKTRGQQVTLSCSPISGHRSVSWYQQTPGQGLQFLFEYFSETQRNKGNFPGRFSGRQFSNSRSEMNVSTLELGDSALYLCASSPSTATGSGANVLTFGAGSRLTVL.

This sequence joins TRBV5-1 and TRBJ2-5; the match to TRBD2 covers 7 bases. Germline trimming cut 0 bases from V and 4 bases from J; bases unmatched to any gene: 9. This CDR3 has 16 amino acids. Per germline, CDR1 SGHRS and CDR2 YFSETQ. The CDR3 loop is CASSLAPAASGETQYF. The CDR3 DNA follows: TGCGCCAGCAGCTTGGCCCCGGCGGCTAGCGGAGAGACCCAGTACTTC. The full variable domain, completed using reference TRBV5-1 and TRBJ2-5, is KAGVTQTPRYLIKTRGQQVTLSCSPISGHRSVSWYQQTPGQGLQFLFEYFSETQRNKGNFPGRFSGRQFSNSRSEMNVSTLELGDSALYLCASSLAPAASGETQYFGPGTRLLVL.

The V call is TRBV5-8, the J call TRBJ2-1; 11 bases line up with TRBD2. Looked up from germline, CDR1 is SGHTS and CDR2 is YDEGEE. The CDR3 covers 16 residues. Germline trimming cut 2 bases from V and 3 bases from J; bases unmatched to any gene: 4. The CDR3 protein is CASSLPGTSGYNEQFF. CDR3 DNA sequence: TGTGCCAGCAGCTTACCCGGGACTAGCGGCTACAATGAGCAGTTCTTC.

J is TRBJ1-3 and V is TRBV5-1, with a possible D match to TRBD1 (5 bases). V lost 3 bases and J 0 bases, leaving 13 bases between the germline ends. The CDR3 covers 16 residues. Germline V CDR1 and CDR2: SGHRS, YFSETQ. The CDR3 region has the DNA TGCGCCAGCAGCTGGGGACTTTCCATCTCTGGAAACACCATATATTTT. Translation gives CASSWGLSISGNTIYF. The variable domain in full, with the rest retrieved from reference TRBV5-1 and TRBJ1-3, is KAGVTQTPRYLIKTRGQQVTLSCSPISGHRSVSWYQQTPGQGLQFLFEYFSETQRNKGNFPGRFSGRQFSNSRSEMNVSTLELGDSALYLCASSWGLSISGNTIYFGEGSWLTVV.

The J gene is TRBJ1-5, the V gene TRBV19, with D perhaps TRBD1 (6 bases). V was clipped by 7 bases and J by 9 bases, with 16 bases between them. The germline V gene encodes CDR1 LNHDA and CDR2 SQIVND (reference sequence). This CDR3 spans 13 amino acids. CDR3 protein: CASNSRGGTPQHF. Written as DNA, the CDR3 is TGTGCCAGTAACTCAAGGGGGGGCACGCCCCAGCATTTT.

The rearrangement joins TRBV18 to TRBJ1-2; D possibly corresponds to TRBD1 (5 bases). Trimming stripped 3 bases from V and 1 base from J, with 12 bases between. Germline V lookup: CDR1 KGHSH, CDR2 LQKENI. This CDR3 region has 15 residues. CDR3 bases: TGTGCCAGCTCACCCGGAGGGGCTGGTAACTATGGCTACACCTTC. Translation: CASSPGGAGNYGYTF.